This T cell receptor (beta chain) was captured by sequencing in a study of molecular identifiers for immune sequencing clone quantification. The study, taken as a whole, reports: Jurkat TCR RNA from one cell was spiked into approximately 1 million naive cells, and it was reportedly detectable there. More than 99% of effector molecules, versus under 1% of naive-cell molecules, belonged to clones above 20 RNA copies.

In the case of this clonotype: What it binds is unknown.

The authors sorted naive CD8 T cells as CD8+CD4-CCR7+CD45RA+. This CDR3 contains 15 residues. Per germline, CDR1 SEHNR and CDR2 FQNEAQ (reference sequence). V was pared by 4 bases and J by 3 bases, with 12 bases between. TCRdb re-derived calls from the PCR reads in MiXCR, one entry per CDR3 protein. The data contain under 350,000 distinct CDR3 sequences, 24% of them singletons. This clonotype was obtained from a human donor in good health. Some libraries in this study had Jurkat cell RNA spiked in. This rearrangement joins TRBV7-9 to TRBJ1-4; tentatively, D is TRBD1 (6 bases). The sample taken for sequencing was naive CD8+ T cells from blood, with Jurkat cell RNA spiked in. Subset described: FACS-sorted CD8+CD4-CCR7+CD45RA+ naive T cells. CDR3: CASSSSTGPNEKLFF. CDR3 sequence (DNA): TGTGCCAGCAGCTCATCGACAGGCCCTAATGAAAAACTGTTTTTT. Based on the CDR3 plus reference TRBV7-9 and TRBJ1-4, the full variable domain is DTGVSQNPRHKITKRGQNVTFRCDPISEHNRLYWYRQTLGQGPEFLTYFQNEAQLEKSRLLSDRFSAERPKGSFSTLEIQRTEQGDSAMYLCASSSSTGPNEKLFFGSGTQLSVL.